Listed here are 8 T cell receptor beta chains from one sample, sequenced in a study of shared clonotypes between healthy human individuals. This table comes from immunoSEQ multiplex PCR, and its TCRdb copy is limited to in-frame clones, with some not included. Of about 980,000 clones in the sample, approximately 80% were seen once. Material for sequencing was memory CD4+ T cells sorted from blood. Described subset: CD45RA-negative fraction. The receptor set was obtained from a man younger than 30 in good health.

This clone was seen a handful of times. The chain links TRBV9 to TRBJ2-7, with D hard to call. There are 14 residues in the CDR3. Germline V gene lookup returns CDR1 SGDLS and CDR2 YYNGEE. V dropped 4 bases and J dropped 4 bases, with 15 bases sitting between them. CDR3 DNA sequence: TGTGCCAGCAGCCCTGGGGTAGCTGCGTACGAGCAGTACTTC. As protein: CASSPGVAAYEQYF.

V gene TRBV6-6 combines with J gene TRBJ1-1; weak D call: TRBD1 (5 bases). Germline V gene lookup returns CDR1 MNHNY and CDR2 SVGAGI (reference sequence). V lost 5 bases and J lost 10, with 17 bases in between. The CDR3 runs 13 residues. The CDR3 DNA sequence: TGTGCCAGCAGTACGCAGGAGGGACGAGGAGCTTTCTTT. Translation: CASSTQEGRGAFF.

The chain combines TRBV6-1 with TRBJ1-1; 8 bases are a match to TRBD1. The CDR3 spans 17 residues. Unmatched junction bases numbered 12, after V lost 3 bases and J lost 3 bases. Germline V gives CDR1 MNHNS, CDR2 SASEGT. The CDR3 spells CASSEPSDRGVYTEAFF. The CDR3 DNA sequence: TGTGCCAGCAGTGAGCCCTCCGACAGGGGTGTGTACACTGAAGCTTTCTTT.

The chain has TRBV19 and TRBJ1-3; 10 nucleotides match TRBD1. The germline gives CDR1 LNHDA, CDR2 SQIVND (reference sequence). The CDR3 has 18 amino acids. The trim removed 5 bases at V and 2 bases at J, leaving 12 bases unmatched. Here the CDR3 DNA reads TGTGCCAGTAGTCAAAAAGGGGGACAGGGGCCTACTGGAAACACCATATATTTT. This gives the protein CASSQKGGQGPTGNTIYF.

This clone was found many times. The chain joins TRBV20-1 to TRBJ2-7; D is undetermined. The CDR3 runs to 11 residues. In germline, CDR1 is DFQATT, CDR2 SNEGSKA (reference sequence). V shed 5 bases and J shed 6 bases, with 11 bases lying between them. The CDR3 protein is CSAYHVSEQYF. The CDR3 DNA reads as TGCAGTGCTTACCATGTCTCCGAGCAGTACTTC.

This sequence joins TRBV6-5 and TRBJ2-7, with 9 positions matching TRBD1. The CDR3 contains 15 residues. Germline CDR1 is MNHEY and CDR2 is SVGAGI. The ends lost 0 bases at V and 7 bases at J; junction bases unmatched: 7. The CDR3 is CASSYSGTGRGEQYF. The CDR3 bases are TGTGCCAGCAGTTACTCGGGGACAGGGAGGGGGGAGCAGTACTTC.

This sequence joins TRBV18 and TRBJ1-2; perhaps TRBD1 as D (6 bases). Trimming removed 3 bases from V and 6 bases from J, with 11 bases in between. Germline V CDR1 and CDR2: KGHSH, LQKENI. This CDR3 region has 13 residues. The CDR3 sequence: CASSPTGMDGYTF. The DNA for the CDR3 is TGTGCCAGCTCACCTACAGGGATGGATGGCTACACCTTC.

CDR3 in amino acids: CASSQDRDRGTPGANVLTF. CDR3 in DNA: TGCGCCAGCAGCCAAGACAGGGACAGGGGCACTCCTGGGGCCAACGTCCTGACTTTC. The chain joins TRBV4-1 to TRBJ2-6; 10 bases are a match to TRBD1. The junction had 7 bases not matched to a gene; V was cut back by 0 bases and J by 2 bases. Germline CDR1 MGHRA, CDR2 YSYEKL. The CDR3 is 19 amino acids.